Following are 29 T cell receptor beta chains from one sample sequenced in a study of siplizumab effects on memory and regulatory T cells. Measured with immunoSEQ multiplex PCR; TCRdb has only the in-frame clones, and not every one. Of roughly 120,000 clones detected, approximately 94% appear once; the ten largest clones hold around 1.7%. The sample was non-Treg CD4+ T cells sorted from blood. Receptors were obtained from a human donor in good health.

This clone has more than one count but fewer than ten. This specimen includes other DNA sequences encoding the same CDR3. This chain uses TRBV9 with TRBJ1-5; no reliable D call. The V gene lost 0 bases and the J gene lost 2 bases, with 6 bases spanning the gap. The CDR3 spans 14 residues. CDR1 SGDLS and CDR2 YYNGEE come from the germline V gene. The CDR3 DNA sequence: TGTGCCAGCAGCGTAGGGGGTGGCAATCAGCCCCAGCATTTT. Translation gives CASSVGGGNQPQHF.

The CDR3 region is CASSLEQGAGELFF. The CDR3 DNA reads TGTGCCAGCAGCTTGGAACAGGGAGCCGGGGAGCTGTTTTTT. The chain has TRBV5-6 and TRBJ2-2; possible D gene TRBD1, 6 bases. Germline CDR1 SGHDT, CDR2 YYEEEE. The CDR3 has 14 amino acids. V dropped 0 bases and J dropped 6 bases, with 9 bases sitting between them.

The V gene is TRBV6-5, the J gene TRBJ2-7, with D possibly being TRBD2 (7 bases). The V end lost 7 bases, the J end lost 1 base, and 17 bases lay between the germline ends. The CDR3 is 15 residues long. Germline V gene lookup returns CDR1 MNHEY and CDR2 SVGAGI. The CDR3 coding sequence is TGTGCCAGCACTGGGGGGGGCGGCCAATCCTACGAGCAGTACTTC. Translating it yields CASTGGGGQSYEQYF.

The CDR3 loop reads CASSALAGVADTQYF. As DNA, the CDR3 is TGTGCCAGCAGCGCCCTAGCGGGAGTTGCAGATACGCAGTATTTT. The chain employs TRBV7-9 and TRBJ2-3, with TRBD2 matching over 10 bases. Germline CDR1 SEHNR, CDR2 FQNEAQ (reference sequence). The V and J ends lost 5 bases and 4 bases, in that order; junction bases with no gene match: 6. The length of the CDR3 is 15 residues.

The rearrangement joins TRBV25-1 to TRBJ1-1, with 11 nucleotides matching TRBD1. The CDR3 spans 17 residues. The J segment lost 0 bases and the V segment lost 1 base, leaving 4 bases of the junction unmatched. The germline V gene has CDR1 MGHDK and CDR2 SYGVNS. The CDR3 spells CASSELGQGVLNTEAFF. In DNA, the CDR3 is TGTGCCAGCAGTGAATTGGGACAGGGGGTATTGAACACTGAAGCTTTCTTT. Complete variable domain (other parts from reference TRBV25-1 and TRBJ1-1): EADIYQTPRYLVIGTGKKITLECSQTMGHDKMYWYQQDPGMELHLIHYSYGVNSTEKGDLSSESTVSRIRTEHFPLTLESARPSHTSQYLCASSELGQGVLNTEAFFGQGTRLTVV.

The genes are TRBV7-8 and TRBJ2-6, with D maybe TRBD1 (6 bases). Germline V lookup: CDR1 SGHVS, CDR2 FQNEAQ. V lost 2 bases and J 2 bases, leaving 19 bases between the germline ends. The CDR3 has 19 residues. As DNA, the CDR3 is TGTGCCAGCAGCTTAAGGGGGACACAAGCTCAGGCTGGGGCCAACGTCCTGACTTTC. Translated: CASSLRGTQAQAGANVLTF.

This clone came up once. V usage is TRBV6-4 and J usage is TRBJ1-3; a weak D match, TRBD1 (5 bases). Germline assignment: CDR1 MRHNA and CDR2 SNTAGT. V was trimmed by 2 bases and J by 4 bases, leaving 9 bases between them. The CDR3 loop spans 14 amino acids. The CDR3 nucleotides are TGTGCCAGCAGTGACGGGACGGCCGGAAACACCATATATTTT. Protein: CASSDGTAGNTIYF.

The CDR3 DNA reads as TGTGCCCCCGCCAGAGACAGGGCTTTCGCAGGGGGCTACACCTTC. It encodes CAPARDRAFAGGYTF. This sequence joins TRBV6-5 and TRBJ1-2; 7 nucleotides line up with TRBD1. Trimming at V came to 11 bases and at J to 8 bases, leaving 20 bases not matched to a gene. CDR1 is MNHEY and CDR2 is SVGAGI in the germline V gene. CDR3 size: 15 residues.

J is TRBJ2-5 and V is TRBV6-5; D possibly matches TRBD1 or TRBD2 (5 bases each). Trimming shortened V by 0 bases and J by 1 base, and 9 bases separated the two germline ends. In germline, CDR1 is MNHEY, CDR2 SVGAGI. The CDR3 has 15 amino acids. CDR3 in DNA: TGTGCCAGCAGTTACTCGTGGGGGACCCAAGAGACCCAGTACTTC. Translation gives CASSYSWGTQETQYF.

The rearrangement joins TRBV14 to TRBJ2-7; 8 positions match TRBD2. J was trimmed by 4 bases and V by 3 bases; bases with no gene match: 8. CDR3 length equals 15 residues. Germline V gene data show CDR1 as SGHDN and CDR2 as FVKESK. The CDR3 is CASSQYRAGAYEQYF. The CDR3 region has the DNA TGTGCCAGCAGCCAGTACCGAGCGGGGGCTTACGAGCAGTACTTC.

With regard to this clone: At the DNA level, this CDR3 is encoded by other sequences in the same sample as well. The chain uses TRBV6-5 and TRBJ1-3, with D perhaps matching TRBD1 (5 bases). V lost 4 bases and J 2 bases, leaving 9 bases between the germline ends. In germline, CDR1 is MNHEY, CDR2 SVGAGI. CDR3 length: 14 residues. The CDR3 region has the DNA TGTGCCAGCAGTTCTACAGGAGCTGGAAACACCATATATTTT. The encoded protein is CASSSTGAGNTIYF.

V gene TRBV18 combines with J gene TRBJ2-3, with D possibly TRBD2 on 5 matching bases. V lost 0 bases to trimming and J lost 5 bases, with 9 bases between them. The CDR3 spans 14 residues. Germline V lookup: CDR1 KGHSH, CDR2 LQKENI. The CDR3, as DNA: TGTGCCAGCTCACCACCGAGTGGAGGAGATACGCAGTATTTT. Translation gives CASSPPSGGDTQYF.

V usage is TRBV14 and J usage is TRBJ2-3; D gene unclear. The ends were cut back, 0 bases at V and 8 bases at J, with 12 bases in the middle. Germline lookup yields CDR1 SGHDN and CDR2 FVKESK. There are 14 residues in the CDR3. The CDR3 DNA sequence: TGTGCCAGCAGCCAAGATCTAGTGCCTCCTACGCAGTATTTT. Translated, it gives CASSQDLVPPTQYF.

This chain connects TRBV29-1 to TRBJ2-4; a weak D match, TRBD1 (6 bases). V lost 4 bases and J lost 0, with 10 bases in between. CDR1 SQVTM and CDR2 ANQGSEA come from the germline V gene. This CDR3 has 14 residues. The CDR3 protein is CSVAGHLAKNIQYF. The CDR3 DNA is TGCAGCGTTGCGGGACACTTAGCCAAAAACATTCAGTACTTC. Full variable domain (rest looked up from reference TRBV29-1 and TRBJ2-4): SAVISQKPSRDICQRGTSLTIQCQVDSQVTMMFWYRQQPGQSLTLIATANQGSEATYESGFVIDKFPISRPNLTFSTLTVSNMSPEDSSIYLCSVAGHLAKNIQYFGAGTRLSVL.

CDR3 nucleotide sequence: TGCGCCAGCAGCCAAGGAAGTCAGAGCACCTACAATGAGCAGTTCTTC. Protein sequence: CASSQGSQSTYNEQFF. The chain combines TRBV4-1 with TRBJ2-1, with D unresolved. The germline V and J ends were trimmed by 1 base and 2 bases, with 12 bases remaining between them. This CDR3 has 16 amino acids. Per the germline V gene, CDR1 is MGHRA and CDR2 is YSYEKL.

The chain combines TRBV7-9 with TRBJ2-7; possible D gene TRBD1, 6 bases. CDR3 length: 15 residues. Germline V gene sequence: CDR1 SEHNR, CDR2 FQNEAQ (reference sequence). V was shortened by 1 base and J by 3 bases, with 13 bases between the two germline ends. CDR3 DNA sequence: TGTGCCAGCAGCTTAGATTTGGACAGTCTCTACGAGCAGTACTTC. Protein product: CASSLDLDSLYEQYF.

The rearrangement uses TRBV30 and TRBJ2-1; D tentatively reads TRBD1 or TRBD2 (6 bases each). CDR1 and CDR2 from the germline V gene are GTSNPN and SVGIG (reference sequence). There are 14 residues in the CDR3. Trimming left V 2 bases short and J 6 bases short, with 14 bases between. CDR3 sequence reads: CAWSITPGANEQFF. The CDR3 bases are TGTGCCTGGAGTATAACGCCGGGGGCCAATGAGCAGTTCTTC.

This clone was picked up one time. This chain uses TRBV6-1 with TRBJ1-6; D possibly corresponds to TRBD1 (6 bases). The germline V gene has CDR1 MNHNS and CDR2 SASEGT. The CDR3 is 13 residues long. Deletions cut 9 bases from V and 9 bases from J, with 15 bases between. CDR3 coding DNA: TGTGCCAGTGCGAACAGGGCCGGTTCACCCCTCCACTTT. Amino acid sequence: CASANRAGSPLHF.

This chain uses TRBV2 with TRBJ2-5; D unclear. The CDR3 has 13 amino acids. The V gene lost 6 bases and the J gene lost 2 bases, with 10 bases spanning the gap. Germline loops: CDR1 SNHLY, CDR2 FYNNEI. The chain's CDR3 is CASRGSPQETQYF. CDR3 DNA sequence: TGTGCCAGCAGGGGTTCCCCTCAAGAGACCCAGTACTTC.

J is TRBJ1-5 and V is TRBV6-5; D is unresolved. Germline V gene data show CDR1 as MNHEY and CDR2 as SVGAGI. The V and J ends lost 0 bases and 3 bases respectively, with 9 bases between them. The CDR3 covers 15 residues. CDR3: CASSYSGVSNQPQHF. CDR3 bases: TGTGCCAGCAGTTACTCCGGGGTCTCCAATCAGCCCCAGCATTTT.

The chain carries TRBV23-1 and TRBJ1-4, with 7 positions matching TRBD1. TRBV23-1 is an ORF; its function is uncertain. V gave up 4 bases and J gave up 5 bases; unmatched junction bases: 13. The CDR3 has 17 amino acids. For the CDR3, the DNA is TGCGCCAGCAGTCCGCGAGCAGGGGGATCCCACAATGAAAAACTGTTTTTT. Translating gives CASSPRAGGSHNEKLFF.

The chain is built from TRBV6-1 and TRBJ1-5; D gene unclear. V lost 10 bases, J lost 1 base, and 14 bases lay in between. The CDR3 sequence is 14 residues long. CDR1 MNHNS and CDR2 SASEGT come from the germline V gene. Here the CDR3 DNA reads TGTGCCACCGCCCCCGGCGGAAGCAATCAGCCCCAGCATTTT. Its protein product is CATAPGGSNQPQHF.

The chain employs TRBV30 and TRBJ1-3, with 7 positions matching TRBD1. The CDR3 covers 14 residues. The germline V gene has CDR1 GTSNPN and CDR2 SVGIG (reference sequence). Germline trimming cut 4 bases from V and 11 bases from J; bases unmatched to any gene: 14. CDR3 region: CAWTFGGGAVPIYF. CDR3 in DNA: TGTGCCTGGACGTTTGGAGGGGGCGCGGTCCCCATATATTTT. The entire variable domain, with the rest obtained from reference TRBV30 and TRBJ1-3, is as follows: SQTIHQWPATLVQPVGSPLSLECTVEGTSNPNLYWYRQAAGRGLQLLFYSVGIGQISSEVPQNLSASRPQDRQFILSSKKLLLSDSGFYLCAWTFGGGAVPIYFGEGSWLTVV.

The J gene is TRBJ2-5, the V gene TRBV5-1; TRBD1 matches at 10 bases. Germline loops: CDR1 SGHRS, CDR2 YFSETQ. The CDR3 sequence is 16 residues long. V lost 0 bases and J lost 5; bases outside the gene matches: 7. Written as DNA, the CDR3 is TGCGCCAGCAGCTTGGGTTCGGGACAGGGGTACGAGACCCAGTACTTC. Translated, it gives CASSLGSGQGYETQYF.

The V call is TRBV29-1, the J call TRBJ2-7; D is unresolved. There are 12 residues in the CDR3. Trimming left V 4 bases short and J 5 bases short, with 12 bases between. From germline, CDR1 is SQVTM and CDR2 ANQGSEA. CDR3 region: CSVAPGPHEQYF. The CDR3 DNA reads as TGCAGCGTTGCCCCTGGCCCCCACGAGCAGTACTTC.

This chain connects TRBV23-1 to TRBJ2-1, with unresolved D. TRBV23-1 is placed among ORFs of uncertain function. The CDR3 is 14 residues long. Deletions cut 2 bases from V and 0 bases from J, with 5 bases between. The CDR3 nucleotides read TGCGCCAGCAGTCAAAGGAGCTCCTACAATGAGCAGTTCTTC. This gives the protein CASSQRSSYNEQFF.

The chain couples TRBV9 to TRBJ1-2; D is ambiguous. This CDR3 contains 13 residues. Germline loops: CDR1 SGDLS, CDR2 YYNGEE. The germline V and J ends were trimmed by 0 bases and 3 bases, with 6 bases remaining between them. The CDR3: CASSVGTDYGYTF. The CDR3 DNA follows: TGTGCCAGCAGCGTAGGTACGGACTATGGCTACACCTTC.

The CDR3 bases are TGTGCCAGCAGCTTAGTCCTAGGTACCTACGAGCAGTACTTC. This encodes CASSLVLGTYEQYF. This chain connects TRBV7-2 to TRBJ2-7; D remains ambiguous. V was cut by 1 base and J by 2 bases, with 9 bases left in between. The CDR3 has 14 residues. Germline CDR1 reads SGHTA; CDR2 reads FQGNSA.

The table lists this clone with a count of one. CDR3 bases: TGTGCCAGTAGTAGTGGACTCCCTCGCTACAATGAGCAGTTCTTC. Protein: CASSSGLPRYNEQFF. The chain is built from TRBV19 and TRBJ2-1; TRBD2 might be the D (5 bases). The V gene lost 4 bases and the J gene lost 3 bases, with 13 bases spanning the gap. This CDR3 has 15 amino acids. The germline V gene encodes CDR1 LNHDA and CDR2 SQIVND (reference sequence). Variable domain in full (rest from reference TRBV19 and TRBJ2-1): DGGITQSPKYLFRKEGQNVTLSCEQNLNHDAMYWYRQDPGQGLRLIYYSQIVNDFQKGDIAEGYSVSREKKESFPLTVTSAQKNPTAFYLCASSSGLPRYNEQFFGPGTRLTVL.